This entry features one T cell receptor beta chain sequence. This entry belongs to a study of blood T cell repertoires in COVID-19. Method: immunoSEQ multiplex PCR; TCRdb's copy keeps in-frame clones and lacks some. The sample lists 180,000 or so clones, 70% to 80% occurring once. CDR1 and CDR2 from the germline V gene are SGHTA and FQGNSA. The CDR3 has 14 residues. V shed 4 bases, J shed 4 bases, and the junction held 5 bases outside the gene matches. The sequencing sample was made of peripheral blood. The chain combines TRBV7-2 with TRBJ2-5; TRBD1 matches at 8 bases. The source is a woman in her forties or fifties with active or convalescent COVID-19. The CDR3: CASSSRGLRETQYF. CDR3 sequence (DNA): TGTGCCAGCAGCTCCAGGGGGCTTCGAGAGACCCAGTACTTC. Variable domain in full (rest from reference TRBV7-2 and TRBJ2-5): GAGVSQSPSNKVTEKGKDVELRCDPISGHTALYWYRQSLGQGLEFLIYFQGNSAPDKSGLPSDRFSAERTGGSVSTLTIQRTQQEDSAVYLCASSSRGLRETQYFGPGTRLLVL.